The 23 T cell receptor beta chains below all came from one sample that was sequenced in a study of blood T cell repertoires in COVID-19. TCRdb's copy holds only in-frame clones and misses some; the assay was immunoSEQ multiplex PCR. The top ten hold approximately 7% of the sample, which has over 300,000 clones, around 91% seen once. The sample taken for sequencing was peripheral blood. The receptors stem from a man between 18 and 29 years old with active or convalescent COVID-19.

The count of this clone is one. The V and J genes are TRBV5-6 and TRBJ1-2; 7 bases match TRBD1. From germline, CDR1 is SGHDT and CDR2 YYEEEE. J was trimmed by 4 bases and V by 4 bases; bases with no gene match: 7. CDR3 size: 14 residues. CDR3 residues: CASSQPGQFYGYTF. CDR3 nucleotide sequence: TGTGCCAGCAGCCAACCGGGACAGTTCTATGGCTACACCTTC.

V and J are TRBV6-1 and TRBJ2-5; weak D call: TRBD2 (6 bases). The CDR3 is 15 amino acids. V dropped 3 bases and J dropped 5 bases, with 16 bases sitting between them. Looked up from germline, CDR1 is MNHNS and CDR2 is SASEGT. For the CDR3, the DNA is TGTGCCAGCAGTGACCTCCGGACGGCGGGGGAGACCCAGTACTTC. Translated: CASSDLRTAGETQYF.

The genes are TRBV6-2 or TRBV6-3 and TRBJ2-2; 7 bases are shared with TRBD2. From germline, CDR1 is MNHEY and CDR2 SVGEGT. After removal of 2 bases from V and 5 bases from J, the junction contained 2 bases not matched to a gene. The CDR3 spans 14 residues. CDR3 DNA sequence: TGTGCCAGCAGTTACCACGGGGGGACCGGGGAGCTGTTTTTT. Translation: CASSYHGGTGELFF.

The chain couples TRBV6-5 to TRBJ1-2; 9 bases align to TRBD1. V was clipped by 5 bases and J by 8 bases; unmatched bases: 6. CDR1 MNHEY and CDR2 SVGAGI come from the germline V gene. The CDR3 length is 13 residues. In nucleotides, the CDR3 is TGTGCCAGCAGTAAACAGGGGGCAGGGGGCTACACCTTC. Protein product: CASSKQGAGGYTF.

This rearrangement joins TRBV14 to TRBJ1-1, with D tentatively TRBD1 (5 bases). V was trimmed by 4 bases and J by 3 bases, leaving 9 bases between them. Germline V gives CDR1 SGHDN, CDR2 FVKESK. CDR3 length: 13 residues. CDR3 sequence reads: CASSPQGDTEAFF. The CDR3 nucleotides read TGTGCCAGCAGCCCTCAAGGGGACACTGAAGCTTTCTTT.

The genes are TRBV7-9 and TRBJ2-2, with 9 bases fitting TRBD1. Per the germline V gene, CDR1 is SEHNR and CDR2 is FQNEAQ (reference sequence). The CDR3 length is 15 residues. V shed 6 bases and J 3 bases; nucleotides not matched to a gene: 5. CDR3 loop: CASRPGTGYTGELFF. The CDR3 DNA reads TGTGCCAGCAGACCTGGGACAGGGTACACCGGGGAGCTGTTTTTT.

CDR3 sequence reads: CASSKQGDRSPLHF. In DNA, the CDR3 is TGTGCCAGCTCCAAACAGGGGGATCGGTCACCCCTCCACTTT. The V and J genes are TRBV21-1 and TRBJ1-6; the table calls TRBD1, which could not be checked here. TRBV21-1 is recorded as a pseudogene. There are 14 residues in the CDR3.

V and J are TRBV11-2 and TRBJ2-7; possible D gene TRBD2, 6 bases. CDR1 and CDR2 from the germline V gene are SGHAT and FQNNGV. This CDR3 is 15 amino acids long. With 4 bases removed from V and 5 bases from J, the gap between germline ends came to 18 bases. CDR3 DNA: TGTGCCAGCAGCTCGGGGGTAGCGGTGGGCGACGAGCAGTACTTC. Translated, it gives CASSSGVAVGDEQYF.

This clone was counted a single time. This sequence joins TRBV3-1 (or the pseudogene TRBV3-2) and TRBJ2-7, with 10 bases that match TRBD2. Germline V gene lookup returns CDR1 LGHDT and CDR2 YNNKEL (reference sequence). Trimming took 1 base from V and 6 from J; bases not matched to a gene: 6. CDR3 size: 15 residues. CDR3 DNA: TGTGCCAGCAGCCAAGCCCTAGCGGGGGTTCCCGAGCAGTACTTC. Residues: CASSQALAGVPEQYF.

The V and J genes are TRBV6-5 and TRBJ1-6; the match to TRBD1 covers 8 bases. The CDR3 has 15 residues. CDR1 MNHEY and CDR2 SVGAGI come from the germline V gene. The J segment lost 7 bases and the V segment lost 2 bases, leaving 4 bases of the junction unmatched. Here the CDR3 reads CASSYGQGINSPLHF. CDR3 DNA sequence: TGTGCCAGCAGTTACGGACAGGGAATAAATTCACCCCTCCACTTT.

This chain links TRBV9 with TRBJ2-3; 11 positions match TRBD2. V shed 3 bases, J shed 5 bases, and the junction held 8 bases outside the gene matches. The CDR3 is 16 amino acids. In germline, CDR1 is SGDLS, CDR2 YYNGEE. The CDR3, as DNA: TGTGCCAGCAGCGCCCTAGCGGGGGGCTCCTTAGATACGCAGTATTTT. This sequence encodes CASSALAGGSLDTQYF. The complete variable domain, with remaining parts taken from reference TRBV9 and TRBJ2-3, reads DSGVTQTPKHLITATGQRVTLRCSPRSGDLSVYWYQQSLDQGLQFLIQYYNGEERAKGNILERFSAQQFPDLHSELNLSSLELGDSALYFCASSALAGGSLDTQYFGPGTRLTVL.

The rearrangement uses TRBV7-2 and TRBJ2-3, with TRBD1 matching over 7 bases. There are 15 residues in the CDR3. V lost 7 bases and J lost 4; bases outside the gene matches: 11. Germline CDR1 SGHTA, CDR2 FQGNSA. CDR3 in amino acids: CASTSVTGRSDTQYF. Here the CDR3 DNA reads TGTGCCAGCACCTCCGTGACAGGGAGATCAGATACGCAGTATTTT.

J is TRBJ1-2 and V is TRBV6-5, with 7 bases fitting TRBD1. V lost 4 bases and J lost 4; bases outside the gene matches: 9. This CDR3 region has 15 residues. Germline CDR1 is MNHEY and CDR2 is SVGAGI. The CDR3 sequence: CASSSPRQGGYGYTF. The CDR3 DNA sequence: TGTGCCAGCAGTTCCCCCAGACAGGGTGGCTATGGCTACACCTTC.

The CDR3 protein is CASSRGSARDTEAFF. The CDR3 DNA follows: TGTGCCAGCAGCCGAGGGTCCGCGAGGGACACTGAAGCTTTCTTT. The V gene is TRBV3-1 (or the pseudogene TRBV3-2), the J gene TRBJ1-1; D is undetermined. Germline CDR1 and CDR2: LGHDT and YNNKEL (reference sequence). V lost 4 bases, J lost 3 bases, and 15 bases lay in between. This CDR3 is built from 15 residues.

This rearrangement joins TRBV11-3 to TRBJ2-1; no clear D gene. The CDR3 is 15 amino acids. Germline loops: CDR1 SGHNT, CDR2 YENEEA. V lost 4 bases and J lost 0, with 10 bases in between. The CDR3 reads CASSSHSSSYNEQFF. Here the CDR3 DNA reads TGTGCCAGCAGCTCCCACTCGAGCTCCTACAATGAGCAGTTCTTC.

V and J are TRBV25-1 and TRBJ1-3, with D unresolved. The ends were cut back, 1 base at V and 1 base at J, with 11 bases in the middle. This CDR3 contains 16 residues. Germline CDR1 MGHDK, CDR2 SYGVNS. CDR3 amino acids: CASSEFFQVSGNTIYF. The CDR3 nucleotides are TGTGCCAGCAGTGAATTCTTCCAGGTTTCTGGAAACACCATATATTTT.

V is TRBV25-1 and J is TRBJ1-4; TRBD1 matches 9 bases. This CDR3 has 17 amino acids. The V and J ends lost 1 base and 11 bases, in that order; junction bases with no gene match: 14. CDR1 and CDR2 (germline): MGHDK, SYGVNS. CDR3 in DNA: TGTGCCAGCAGTGAATGGGGAGACGCCGGGACAGGGCTCAAACTGTTTTTT. Translating gives CASSEWGDAGTGLKLFF.

The chain is built from TRBV9 and TRBJ2-1; TRBD2 matches at 8 bases. Germline V gene data show CDR1 as SGDLS and CDR2 as YYNGEE. The CDR3 totals 16 residues. Trimming removed 3 bases from V and 4 bases from J; junction bases left unmatched: 9. The CDR3 DNA sequence: TGTGCCAGCAGCGAGCCGCGGGGGGTTATTTACAATGAGCAGTTCTTC. Its translation is CASSEPRGVIYNEQFF.

This sequence joins TRBV4-3 and TRBJ2-5, with 10 bases that match TRBD2. V was clipped by 3 bases and J by 8 bases; unmatched bases: 18. Germline lookup yields CDR1 LGHNA and CDR2 YSLEER. This CDR3 region has 18 residues. In DNA form, the CDR3 reads TGCGCCAGCAGCCACGAGGCTAGCGGGGGCCCAGCGGGTGGTACCCAGTACTTC. It yields the protein CASSHEASGGPAGGTQYF.

The rearrangement uses TRBV7-9 and TRBJ2-7, with TRBD1 matching over 7 bases. Germline V lookup: CDR1 SEHNR, CDR2 FQNEAQ (reference sequence). V trimming: 5 bases; J trimming: 5 bases; junction bases outside the gene matches: 3. This CDR3 has 12 residues. In DNA form, the CDR3 reads TGTGCCAGCAGCATCACAGGGGACGAGCAGTACTTC. Amino acid sequence: CASSITGDEQYF.

This rearrangement joins TRBV18 to TRBJ1-2; 7 bases map to TRBD1. Trimming at V came to 0 bases and at J to 8 bases, leaving 6 bases not matched to a gene. Germline assignment: CDR1 KGHSH and CDR2 LQKENI. The CDR3 has 14 residues. CDR3 region: CASSPPEGGRGYTF. The DNA for the CDR3 is TGTGCCAGCTCACCACCGGAAGGGGGCAGGGGCTACACCTTC.

CDR3 loop: CASSSGTERSYEQYF. CDR3 nucleotides: TGTGCCAGCAGTTCTGGGACAGAGAGATCCTACGAGCAGTACTTC. V is TRBV28 and J is TRBJ2-7, with 7 bases lining up with TRBD1. CDR1 and CDR2 from the germline V gene are MDHEN and SYDVKM. V dropped 4 bases and J dropped 1; count of bases not matched to a gene: 7. The CDR3 totals 15 residues.

The chain employs TRBV10-3 and TRBJ1-5; D is perhaps TRBD1 (5 bases). The V gene's germline CDR1 is ENHRY and CDR2 SYGVKD. V lost 6 bases, J lost 5 bases, and 23 bases lay in between. This CDR3 is built from 17 residues. CDR3: CAISELGRDLKHQPQHF. The CDR3 nucleotides read TGTGCCATCAGCGAACTTGGCCGGGACTTAAAACATCAGCCCCAGCATTTT.